This note documents a single T cell receptor (beta chain) sequence. The sample is drawn from a study of sequential checkpoint blockade in melanoma. Across the whole study: Randomization was 1:1 between first-line nivolumab→ipilimumab and ipilimumab→nivolumab. Maintenance nivolumab came after either treatment sequence.

CDR3 size: 15 residues. Germline V lookup: CDR1 LGHNA, CDR2 YSLEER. Trimming removed 0 bases at V and 3 bases at J, with 12 bases between. Sequencing was performed with immunoSEQ multiplex PCR; in TCRdb, only in-frame clones are kept and a portion is missing. The sample holds around 9,700 clones; about three fifths are singletons and the top ten take about a sixth. Treatment specified: randomized to nivolumab then ipilimumab (arm A) or the reverse (arm B). Patients had received no earlier DNA-damaging chemotherapy. Sorted cells were live CD3+CD8+, lacking CD19 and CD56, from PBMCs. Sequenced material: CD8+ T cells sorted from blood (inferred from file names), taken from a patient given nivolumab and ipilimumab in sequence. This receptor was taken from a human donor with melanoma. The V and J genes are TRBV4-3 and TRBJ2-7; possible D gene TRBD1, 7 bases. CDR3 loop: CASSQEGGGSYEQYF. Written as DNA, the CDR3 is TGCGCCAGCAGCCAAGAAGGAGGGGGCAGCTACGAGCAGTACTTC.